The rows below give T cell receptor beta chains drawn from one sample of a study of blood T cell repertoires in COVID-19. Assay used: immunoSEQ multiplex PCR; TCRdb lists only in-frame clones, some missing. Here the sample spans almost 250,000 clones, approximately 86% being singletons. Sequencing was performed on peripheral blood. Receptor source: an older woman who had recovered from COVID-19. Both conserved end residues are part of each CDR3. A D gene is named only where the DNA matches it firmly. Only part of the rows carry a size: once, few, many, or a class if the clone is expanded.

TRBD2	TRBV7-6	TRBJ2-3	NA	CASSPTGGATRDTQYF	TGTGCCAGCAGCCCCACCGGGGGGGCGACTAGAGATACGCAGTATTTT
TRBD1	TRBV5-1	TRBJ1-2	NA	CASRPGQGAIDGYTF	TGCGCCAGCAGACCCGGACAGGGGGCTATTGATGGCTACACCTTC
TRBD2	TRBV4-3	TRBJ2-3	NA	CASSQEASTSGASDTQYF	TGCGCCAGCAGCCAAGAGGCGTCGACTAGCGGGGCCTCAGATACGCAGTATTTT
NA	TRBV12-3/TRBV12-4	TRBJ1-1	many	CASSFSGKAFF	TGTGCCAGCAGTTTTTCAGGGAAGGCTTTCTTT
TRBD1	TRBV19	TRBJ1-2	NA	CASRETGNDGYTF	TGTGCCAGTAGAGAGACAGGGAATGATGGCTACACCTTC
NA	TRBV7-9	TRBJ1-1	NA	CASSLGGVVPGMEAFF	TGTGCCAGCAGCTTAGGGGGAGTGGTCCCCGGGATGGAAGCTTTCTTT
NA	TRBV6-1	TRBJ1-1	NA	CASSDRDMEAFF	TGTGCCAGCAGTGATCGAGACATGGAAGCTTTCTTT
NA	TRBV10-1	TRBJ2-3	NA	CARTVLTDTQYF	TGCGCCAGGACAGTCCTCACAGATACGCAGTATTTT
NA	TRBV5-4	TRBJ2-7	few	CASSTTGFSYEQYF	TGTGCCAGCAGCACTACAGGGTTCTCCTACGAGCAGTACTTC
NA	TRBV7-3	TRBJ2-1	NA	CASSSRAGTYNEQFF	TGTGCCAGCAGCTCCCGGGCGGGAACTTACAATGAGCAGTTCTTC
NA	TRBV10-3	TRBJ1-1	once	CAITGANTEAFF	TGTGCCATCACGGGAGCGAACACTGAAGCTTTCTTT
TRBD1	TRBV5-5	TRBJ1-5	NA	CASTRQGDQPQHF	TGTGCCAGCACCCGACAGGGGGATCAGCCCCAGCATTTT
TRBD1	TRBV6-5	TRBJ1-1	NA	CASRLRGLSTEAFF	TGTGCCAGCAGGCTCAGGGGGCTTAGCACTGAAGCTTTCTTT
TRBD2	TRBV29-1	TRBJ2-1	NA	CSVPLSGGYNEQFF	TGCAGCGTCCCTCTTAGCGGGGGGTACAATGAGCAGTTCTTC
NA	TRBV29-1	TRBJ1-4	NA	CSVGRATNEKLFF	TGCAGCGTTGGGCGGGCAACTAATGAAAAACTGTTTTTT
NA	TRBV12-3/TRBV12-4	TRBJ1-1	NA	CASSLQLGVEAFF	TGTGCCAGCAGTTTACAGTTGGGAGTAGAAGCTTTCTTT